These 9 T cell receptor beta chains were sequenced from one sample in a study of blood T cell repertoires in COVID-19. Profiled with immunoSEQ multiplex PCR; TCRdb holds only in-frame clones, not every one. The sample yields approximately 90,000 clones, around 85% seen once. The sample taken for sequencing was peripheral blood. The receptor source for this set is an older man with acute or convalescent COVID-19.

This rearrangement joins TRBV7-9 to TRBJ1-1, with a tentative D call TRBD1 (6 bases). V was trimmed by 0 bases and J by 0 bases, leaving 11 bases between them. Germline CDR1 SEHNR, CDR2 FQNEAQ (reference sequence). CDR3 length: 16 amino acids. For the CDR3, the DNA is TGTGCCAGCAGCTTAGCGGGGGACATATTGAACACTGAAGCTTTCTTT. It encodes CASSLAGDILNTEAFF.

The chain uses TRBV5-6 and TRBJ1-3; 9 bases agree with TRBD1. Germline CDR1 is SGHDT and CDR2 is YYEEEE. There are 15 residues in the CDR3. V dropped 1 base and J dropped 4; count of bases not matched to a gene: 3. The CDR3 coding sequence is TGTGCCAGCAGCTTGTTTGACAGGGGGGGAAACACCATATATTTT. It translates to CASSLFDRGGNTIYF.

This clone occurred once. The CDR3 bases are TGTGCCAGCAGCTTAGAATTTGAGGGGCAGTACTTC. Translated, it gives CASSLEFEGQYF. The chain is built from TRBV7-2 and TRBJ2-7; perhaps TRBD2 as D (5 bases). Germline V gives CDR1 SGHTA, CDR2 FQGNSA. V lost 1 base and J lost 9, with 10 bases in between. CDR3 size: 12 residues.

The chain employs TRBV9 and TRBJ2-5; 8 nucleotides agree with TRBD1. V lost 2 bases and J lost 5; bases outside the gene matches: 8. This CDR3 contains 15 residues. CDR1 and CDR2 (germline): SGDLS, YYNGEE. The CDR3 nucleotides read TGTGCCAGCAGCGTTTTTGTGGACAGGGTTGAGACCCAGTACTTC. It specifies CASSVFVDRVETQYF. Together with reference TRBV9 and TRBJ2-5, the CDR3 gives the full variable domain: DSGVTQTPKHLITATGQRVTLRCSPRSGDLSVYWYQQSLDQGLQFLIQYYNGEERAKGNILERFSAQQFPDLHSELNLSSLELGDSALYFCASSVFVDRVETQYFGPGTRLLVL.

The CDR3 spells CASSLILTDTQYF. CDR3 DNA sequence: TGTGCCAGCAGTTTGATCCTAACAGATACGCAGTATTTT. The chain recombines TRBV27 with TRBJ2-3, with D unclear. Trimming left V 3 bases short and J 3 bases short, with 7 bases between. Per germline, CDR1 MNHEY and CDR2 SMNVEV (reference sequence). The CDR3 consists of 13 residues.

V and J are TRBV3-1 (or the pseudogene TRBV3-2) and TRBJ2-4, with a possible D match to TRBD1 (5 bases). Germline CDR1 is LGHDT and CDR2 is YNNKEL (reference sequence). The CDR3 covers 15 residues. V was trimmed by 0 bases and J by 8 bases, leaving 14 bases between them. CDR3 nucleotide sequence: TGTGCCAGCAGCCAAGATATTCCAGGGCCGGACATTCAGTACTTC. It codes for CASSQDIPGPDIQYF.

The gene calls are TRBV7-9 and TRBJ2-1; D is perhaps TRBD2 (5 bases). The CDR3 consists of 13 residues. Trimming removed 4 bases from V and 7 bases from J, with 11 bases in between. Germline V gives CDR1 SEHNR, CDR2 FQNEAQ (reference sequence). The CDR3 DNA is TGTGCCAGCAGCTCCGCGGGCCCTAATGAGCAGTTCTTC. Its translation is CASSSAGPNEQFF.

The V gene is TRBV3-1 (or the pseudogene TRBV3-2), the J gene TRBJ1-5; D call uncertain. CDR1 and CDR2 from the germline V gene are LGHDT and YNNKEL (reference sequence). CDR3 length: 14 amino acids. Between the trimmed V and J ends, which lost 4 bases and 5 bases, there was a span of 12 bases. This chain's CDR3 is CASSPPGGYQPQHF. The CDR3 nucleotides read TGTGCCAGCAGCCCACCGGGTGGATATCAGCCCCAGCATTTT.

The chain recombines TRBV9 with TRBJ1-2; D not resolved. V was cut by 0 bases and J by 8 bases, with 14 bases left in between. There are 14 residues in the CDR3. Germline lookup yields CDR1 SGDLS and CDR2 YYNGEE. CDR3 in DNA: TGTGCCAGCAGCGTAGATGCCAGGTCGAAGGGCTACACCTTC. Residues: CASSVDARSKGYTF. Combining the CDR3 with reference TRBV9 and TRBJ1-2 gives the whole variable domain DSGVTQTPKHLITATGQRVTLRCSPRSGDLSVYWYQQSLDQGLQFLIQYYNGEERAKGNILERFSAQQFPDLHSELNLSSLELGDSALYFCASSVDARSKGYTFGSGTRLTVV.